Sequencing of this T cell receptor beta chain was carried out in a study of naive and memory T cell subsets. The beta constant-region primer was an equimolar mix of two oligonucleotides covering TRBC1 and TRBC2. TCRdb called the UMI-ligation and nested PCR reads again in MiXCR, with one record for every CDR3 protein. This table holds tens of thousands of distinct CDR3 sequences, roughly 13% found once. This clonotype was seen repeatedly, ten times or more. CDR1 LGHDT and CDR2 YNNKEL come from the germline V gene (reference sequence). This CDR3 region has 18 residues. Deletions cut 0 bases from V and 1 base from J, with 18 bases between. CMV status came from CD4+ T cell IFNgamma after overnight CMV lysate stimulation of fresh PBMCs. CD8 T cells were positively selected from what remained after CD4 positive selection.

The source is a human donor in good health. The sequencing input was central memory CD4+ T cells from blood. The chain couples TRBV3-1 to TRBJ1-1; no firm D call. In nucleotides, the CDR3 is TGTGCCAGCAGCCAAGATCGTCGGGGAGGTGGGTCGAACACTGAAGCTTTCTTT. The encoded protein is CASSQDRRGGGSNTEAFF.